This TCR beta chain was profiled in a study of shared clonotypes between healthy human individuals. Clones were read by immunoSEQ multiplex PCR, and TCRdb kept only the in-frame ones, dropping some. Counted here are about 2 million clones, about 95% occurring once; the ten biggest clones make up 0.9% to 1.3%. This CDR3 spans 14 amino acids. Germline V CDR1 and CDR2: LGHNA, YSLEER. The germline V and J ends were trimmed by 1 base and 5 bases, with 11 bases remaining between them. The naive CD8 fraction comprised CD45RO-negative cells positively selected for CCR7 and excluded terminally differentiated effector memory CD45RA+ cells. Study observations and caveats: Clonotype sharing levels among donors were expected to vary with sequencing depth.

Turning to this clone: Its antigen is undetermined.

Sequenced sample: naive CD8+ T cells sorted from blood. The V gene is TRBV4-3, the J gene TRBJ1-1, with a possible D match to TRBD1 (6 bases). This receptor was taken from a man in his late teens or twenties in good health. The CDR3 nucleotides are TGCGCCAGCAGCCAAGGTTCTGACAGGACTGAAGCTTTCTTT. This gives the protein CASSQGSDRTEAFF.